The clone carrying this T cell receptor beta chain was detected only once. The data belong to a study of OX40 agonist ivuxolimab in advanced cancers. Study background: Checkpoint inhibitors had been given previously to around 38% of patients.

Trimming pared 7 bases from V and 3 bases from J, leaving 9 bases between. Germline CDR1 SNHLY, CDR2 FYNNEI. The CDR3 is 12 amino acids. Data came from immunoSEQ multiplex PCR; TCRdb stores just in-frame clones and leaves some out. The sample carries under 75,000 clones, about 86% recorded once. Patients were ruled out by autoimmune disease history or systemic immunosuppression. The sequence was collected from an adult with an advanced solid tumor such as melanoma, head and neck, liver or kidney cancer. The chain carries TRBV2 and TRBJ1-2; D is possibly TRBD1 (5 bases). This sample comprised CD4+ or CD8+ T cells sorted from blood, obtained in a trial of the OX40 agonist ivuxolimab. CDR3 region: CASTRDHYGYTF. The CDR3 DNA is TGTGCCAGCACCCGGGACCACTATGGCTACACCTTC.